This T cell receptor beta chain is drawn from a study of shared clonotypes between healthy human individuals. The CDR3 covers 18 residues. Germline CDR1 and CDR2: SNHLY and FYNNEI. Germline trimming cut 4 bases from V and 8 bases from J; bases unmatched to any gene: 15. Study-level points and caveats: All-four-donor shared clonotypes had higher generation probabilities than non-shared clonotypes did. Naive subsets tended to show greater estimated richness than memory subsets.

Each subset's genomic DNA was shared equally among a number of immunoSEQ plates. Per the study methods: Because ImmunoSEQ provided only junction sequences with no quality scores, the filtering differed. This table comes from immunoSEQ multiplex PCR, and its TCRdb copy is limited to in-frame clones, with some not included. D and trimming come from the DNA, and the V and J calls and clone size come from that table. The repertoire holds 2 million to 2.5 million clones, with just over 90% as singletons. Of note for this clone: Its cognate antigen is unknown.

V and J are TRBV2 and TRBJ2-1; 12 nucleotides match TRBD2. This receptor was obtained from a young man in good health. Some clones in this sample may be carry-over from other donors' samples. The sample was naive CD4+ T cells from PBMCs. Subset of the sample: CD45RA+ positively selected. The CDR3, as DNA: TGTGCCAGCAGTGGTCTAGCGGGAGGGCCCTCTCTCAGCGATGAGCAGTTCTTC. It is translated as CASSGLAGGPSLSDEQFF.